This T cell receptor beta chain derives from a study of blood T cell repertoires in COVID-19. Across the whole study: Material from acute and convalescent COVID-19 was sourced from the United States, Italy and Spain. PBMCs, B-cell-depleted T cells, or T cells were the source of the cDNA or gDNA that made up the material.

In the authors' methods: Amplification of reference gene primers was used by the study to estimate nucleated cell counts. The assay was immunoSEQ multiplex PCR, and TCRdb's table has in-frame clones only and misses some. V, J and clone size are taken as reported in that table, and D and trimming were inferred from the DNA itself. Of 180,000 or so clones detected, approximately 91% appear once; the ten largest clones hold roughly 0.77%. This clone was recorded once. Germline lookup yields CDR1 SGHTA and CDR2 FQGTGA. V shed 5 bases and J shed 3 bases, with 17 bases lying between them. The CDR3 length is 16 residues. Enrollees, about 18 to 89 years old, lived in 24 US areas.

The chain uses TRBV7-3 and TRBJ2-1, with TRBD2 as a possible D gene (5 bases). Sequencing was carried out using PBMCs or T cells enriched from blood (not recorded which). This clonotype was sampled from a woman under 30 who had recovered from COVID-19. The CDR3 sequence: CASSPSGPTGYNEQFF. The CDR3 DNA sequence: TGTGCCAGCAGCCCAAGCGGACCGACGGGCTACAATGAGCAGTTCTTC.